This entry features one T cell receptor beta chain sequence. Its antigen remains unknown. An end of the junction does not agree with germline; a read error may underlie this. This record belongs to a study of response to subunit inactivated influenza vaccine. Study results and caveats: Authors suggested each seasonal influenza vaccination recruits few new T cells.

TCRdb ran MiXCR on the RT-PCR reads and lists one entry per CDR3 protein. The table records about 700,000 distinct CDR3 sequences, less than 20% of them present only once. The CDR3 has 12 residues. Germline lookup yields CDR1 SGHRS and CDR2 YFSETQ. This chain joins TRBV5-1 and TRBJ2-1; no clear D. Sample: PBMCs from blood, taken 11 to 12 days after vaccination. The sequence derives from a man aged 45-60 years who received an inactivated influenza vaccine. CDR3 in DNA: TGCGCCGGCAGCTTAACCTCCTATGAGCAGTTCTTC. Translation gives CAGSLTSYEQFF.